What follows are 4 T cell receptor beta chains derived from one specimen sequenced in a study of blood T cells in healthy people across ages. A second PCR of about 6 to 12 cycles used a sample-barcoded 5' primer and a J-beta primer mix. TCRdb ran MiXCR on the 5' RACE reads and lists one entry per CDR3 protein. The table shows around 1,500,000 distinct CDR3 sequences, with roughly 40% occurring only once. Material: blood. Source of these receptors: a woman in her late teens or twenties in good health.

This clonotype has just a few counts. V and J are TRBV5-1 and TRBJ1-4, with D possibly being TRBD1 (6 bases). This CDR3 spans 17 amino acids. V dropped 4 bases and J dropped 8 bases, with 24 bases sitting between them. The germline CDR1 and CDR2 sequences are SGHRS and YFSETQ. The CDR3 DNA is TGCGCCAGCAGCCCCGGCGGGACACCAGGGCGAGGCGAAAAACTGTTTTTT. Translating it yields CASSPGGTPGRGEKLFF. Together with reference TRBV5-1 and TRBJ1-4, the CDR3 gives the full variable domain: KAGVTQTPRYLIKTRGQQVTLSCSPISGHRSVSWYQQTPGQGLQFLFEYFSETQRNKGNFPGRFSGRQFSNSRSEMNVSTLELGDSALYLCASSPGGTPGRGEKLFFGSGTQLSVL.

The chain's CDR3 is CASSQEGQGGSGANVLTF. The CDR3 DNA reads TGCGCCAGCAGCCAAGAGGGCCAGGGGGGCTCTGGGGCCAACGTCCTGACTTTC. The J gene is TRBJ2-6, the V gene TRBV4-1; possibly TRBD1 for D (7 bases). Germline assignment: CDR1 MGHRA and CDR2 YSYEKL. V shed 0 bases and J shed 0 bases, with 12 bases lying between them. This CDR3 has 18 amino acids.

The CDR3 nucleotides read TGTGCCAGCAGCGTAGGGGGAGGGGGGATAGCAGATACGCAGTATTTT. Its protein product is CASSVGGGGIADTQYF. This chain joins TRBV9 and TRBJ2-3, with D possibly TRBD2 on 7 matching bases. Trimming took 0 bases from V and 4 from J, leaving 15 bases between them. Germline V gives CDR1 SGDLS, CDR2 YYNGEE. The CDR3 is 16 residues long. Filled out from reference TRBV9 and TRBJ2-3, the complete variable domain reads DSGVTQTPKHLITATGQRVTLRCSPRSGDLSVYWYQQSLDQGLQFLIQYYNGEERAKGNILERFSAQQFPDLHSELNLSSLELGDSALYFCASSVGGGGIADTQYFGPGTRLTVL.

The genes are TRBV14 and TRBJ1-3; 9 positions match TRBD1. The J segment lost 8 bases and the V segment lost 5 bases, leaving 7 bases of the junction unmatched. Germline loops: CDR1 SGHDN, CDR2 FVKESK. CDR3 length: 14 residues. The CDR3 sequence: CASSKRDRADTIYF. In DNA, the CDR3 is TGTGCCAGCAGCAAGCGGGACAGGGCAGACACCATATATTTT.